The 17 T cell receptor beta chains below all came from one sample that was sequenced in a study of shared clonotypes between healthy human individuals. Using immunoSEQ multiplex PCR, the repertoire was profiled, and TCRdb retains in-frame clones only, with some absent. The profile covers a few million clones, with just over 90% appearing a single time and about 0.13% taken by the ten largest. The sequenced sample consisted of naive CD4+ T cells sorted from blood. As to subset: CD45RA+ positively selected. The source of these receptors is a man aged 18 to 30 in good health.

The chain has TRBV30 and TRBJ1-5, with 8 bases fitting TRBD1. Germline V gene sequence: CDR1 GTSNPN, CDR2 SVGIG (reference sequence). The CDR3 runs 14 residues. J gave up 9 bases and V 1 base, and 8 bases lay outside the gene matches. CDR3 nucleotides: TGTGCCTGGAGTGCCGGACAGGGAGAATCGCCCCAGCATTTT. Its protein product is CAWSAGQGESPQHF.

The V and J genes are TRBV19 and TRBJ1-5, with a possible D match to TRBD1 (6 bases). The V end was cut by 7 bases, the J end by 6 bases, with 13 bases between. Germline V CDR1 and CDR2: LNHDA, SQIVND (reference sequence). This CDR3 comprises 13 residues. The CDR3 is CASKGQNSQPQHF. The CDR3 DNA reads TGTGCCAGTAAAGGACAGAACTCTCAGCCCCAGCATTTT.

This clone appeared a single time. The chain joins TRBV25-1 to TRBJ2-5, with 8 positions matching TRBD2. In germline, CDR1 is MGHDK, CDR2 SYGVNS. V was clipped by 8 bases and J by 5 bases; unmatched bases: 10. There are 14 residues in the CDR3. The CDR3 here is CASGTGEREETQYF. In DNA, the CDR3 is TGTGCCAGCGGTACTGGGGAGCGGGAGGAGACCCAGTACTTC.

V and J are TRBV7-2 and TRBJ2-1; possibly TRBD2 for D (6 bases). The V gene lost 1 base and the J gene lost 2 bases, with 9 bases spanning the gap. This CDR3 has 15 residues. Germline CDR1 SGHTA, CDR2 FQGNSA. CDR3 region: CASSLGWGAYNEQFF. CDR3 DNA sequence: TGTGCCAGCAGCTTAGGTTGGGGGGCCTACAATGAGCAGTTCTTC.

The chain is built from TRBV5-4 and TRBJ2-5, with D perhaps matching TRBD1 (5 bases). Trimming removed 0 bases at V and 1 base at J, with 7 bases between. CDR1 and CDR2 from the germline V gene are SGHNT and YYREEE (reference sequence). The CDR3 has 14 amino acids. The chain's CDR3 is CASSLGDSQETQYF. CDR3 nucleotide sequence: TGTGCCAGCAGCTTGGGTGACAGCCAAGAGACCCAGTACTTC.

V gene TRBV5-8 combines with J gene TRBJ1-1, with a weak D call TRBD1 (6 bases). V was shortened by 5 bases and J by 0 bases, with 17 bases between the two germline ends. The CDR3 contains 16 residues. Germline CDR1 is SGHTS and CDR2 is YDEGEE. CDR3 DNA sequence: TGTGCCAGCAGAACTCCGGGACACATGATGAACACTGAAGCTTTCTTT. Protein product: CASRTPGHMMNTEAFF.

V usage is TRBV5-1 and J usage is TRBJ2-5; 8 bases map to TRBD1. Per germline, CDR1 SGHRS and CDR2 YFSETQ. The CDR3 has 15 residues. V shed 0 bases, J shed 4 bases, and the junction held 5 bases outside the gene matches. The CDR3 loop is CASSLGQGSRETQYF. CDR3 bases: TGCGCCAGCAGCTTGGGACAGGGGAGCAGAGAGACCCAGTACTTC.

The CDR3 coding sequence is TGTGCCAGCAGTTTAGGACAGGGGCCGAACACTGAAGCTTTCTTT. Its translation: CASSLGQGPNTEAFF. V and J are TRBV27 and TRBJ1-1; 9 nucleotides line up with TRBD1. Per the germline V gene, CDR1 is MNHEY and CDR2 is SMNVEV (reference sequence). There are 15 residues in the CDR3. V shed 2 bases, J shed 1 base, and the junction held 2 bases outside the gene matches.

V usage is TRBV19 and J usage is TRBJ2-5, with D possibly matching TRBD1 (6 bases). V lost 3 bases and J lost 5, with 13 bases in between. Germline V gene lookup returns CDR1 LNHDA and CDR2 SQIVND (reference sequence). This CDR3 has 14 amino acids. The CDR3 loop is CASSIHSQGETQYF. The CDR3 DNA sequence: TGTGCCAGTAGTATCCACAGTCAGGGGGAGACCCAGTACTTC.

The gene calls are TRBV18 and TRBJ2-3, with 7 positions matching TRBD2. The CDR3 is 17 residues long. Unmatched junction bases numbered 13, after V lost 6 bases and J lost 1 base. Germline assignment: CDR1 KGHSH and CDR2 LQKENI. CDR3 nucleotides: TGTGCCAGCTCGCCCACCGTACCAGCGGGGCGCACAGATACGCAGTATTTT. It is translated as CASSPTVPAGRTDTQYF.

To note about this clone: At one boundary the junction diverges from the germline segment, which might be a read error. The chain combines TRBV5-4 with TRBJ1-2; perhaps TRBD1 as D (5 bases). In germline, CDR1 is SGHNT, CDR2 YYREEE (reference sequence). The CDR3 has 11 residues. The CDR3 is CASSSANSREF. The DNA of the CDR3 is TGTGCCAGCAGCTCAGCTAACTCCAGGGAATTC.

V usage is TRBV6-1 and J usage is TRBJ2-5, with 7 positions matching TRBD1. CDR3 length: 15 residues. Germline CDR1 reads MNHNS; CDR2 reads SASEGT. The J segment lost 4 bases and the V segment lost 6 bases, leaving 11 bases of the junction unmatched. CDR3 DNA sequence: TGTGCCAGCAGCCCGGGACCCAGGGGGACAGAGACCCAGTACTTC. It translates to CASSPGPRGTETQYF.

The chain combines TRBV5-6 with TRBJ2-5; 8 positions match TRBD1. The tail of the sequence fits TRBJ2-7 better, so the J call may be wrong. The CDR3 loop spans 16 amino acids. The germline V gene encodes CDR1 SGHDT and CDR2 YYEEEE. CDR3 nucleotides: TGTGCCAGCAGCCGGTTCTCGACAGGGGAATCCTACGAGCAGTACTTC. Amino acids: CASSRFSTGESYEQYF.

J is TRBJ1-5 and V is TRBV18; D is possibly TRBD1 (5 bases). Germline assignment: CDR1 KGHSH and CDR2 LQKENI. CDR3 size: 14 residues. Trimming stripped 0 bases from V and 3 bases from J, with 6 bases between. The DNA for the CDR3 is TGTGCCAGCTCACCACCAGGGACCAATCAGCCCCAGCATTTT. Its protein is CASSPPGTNQPQHF.

This clone was detected once. This chain links TRBV10-3 with TRBJ1-4, with D possibly matching TRBD1 (6 bases). In germline, CDR1 is ENHRY, CDR2 SYGVKD. This CDR3 region has 14 residues. Trimming shortened V by 4 bases and J by 5 bases, and 11 bases separated the two germline ends. CDR3 in DNA: TGTGCCATCAGTGCCGGGACATACAATGAAAAACTGTTTTTT. Translated: CAISAGTYNEKLFF.

V usage is TRBV11-3 and J usage is TRBJ2-1, with a possible D match to TRBD1 (6 bases). The CDR3 extends over 12 amino acids. V lost 5 bases, J lost 13 bases, and 15 bases lay in between. CDR1 is SGHNT and CDR2 is YENEEA in the germline V gene. The CDR3 protein is CASSARDTNQFF. In nucleotides, the CDR3 is TGTGCCAGCAGCGCCCGGGACACCAACCAGTTCTTC.

V is TRBV11-2 and J is TRBJ2-1, with TRBD1 matching over 7 bases. The V segment lost 9 bases and the J segment 4 bases; nucleotides outside the gene matches: 9. CDR3 length: 14 residues. In germline, CDR1 is SGHAT, CDR2 FQNNGV. For the CDR3, the DNA is TGTGCCAGTAAACAGGGGCCGAGTTACAATGAGCAGTTCTTC. As protein: CASKQGPSYNEQFF.